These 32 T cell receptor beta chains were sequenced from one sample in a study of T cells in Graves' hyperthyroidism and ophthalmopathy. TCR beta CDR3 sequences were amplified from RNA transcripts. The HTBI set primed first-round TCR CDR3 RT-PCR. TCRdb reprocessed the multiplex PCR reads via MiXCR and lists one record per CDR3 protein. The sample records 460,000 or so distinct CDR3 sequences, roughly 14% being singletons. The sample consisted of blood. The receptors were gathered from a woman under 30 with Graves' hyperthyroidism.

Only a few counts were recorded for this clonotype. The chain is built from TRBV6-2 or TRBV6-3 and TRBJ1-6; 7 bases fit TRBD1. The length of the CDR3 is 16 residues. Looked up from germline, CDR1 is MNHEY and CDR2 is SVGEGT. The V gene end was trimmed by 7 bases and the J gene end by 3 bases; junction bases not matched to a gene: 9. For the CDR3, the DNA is TGTGCCAGCATTCCGGGGACAGTAAACTATAATTCACCCCTCCACTTT. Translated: CASIPGTVNYNSPLHF.

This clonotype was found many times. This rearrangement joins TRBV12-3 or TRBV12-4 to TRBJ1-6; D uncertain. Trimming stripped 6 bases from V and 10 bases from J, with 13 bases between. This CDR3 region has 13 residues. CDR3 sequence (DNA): TGTGCCAGCAGATTTCAGAACCGGTCACCCCTCCACTTT. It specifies CASRFQNRSPLHF.

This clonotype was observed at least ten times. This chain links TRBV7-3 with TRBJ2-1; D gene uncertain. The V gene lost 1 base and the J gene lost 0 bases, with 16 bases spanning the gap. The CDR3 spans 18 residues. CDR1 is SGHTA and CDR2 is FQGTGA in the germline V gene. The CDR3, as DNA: TGTGCCAGCAGCTTAAGGGCCCGCGAGGAAAGCTCCTACAATGAGCAGTTCTTC. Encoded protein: CASSLRAREESSYNEQFF.

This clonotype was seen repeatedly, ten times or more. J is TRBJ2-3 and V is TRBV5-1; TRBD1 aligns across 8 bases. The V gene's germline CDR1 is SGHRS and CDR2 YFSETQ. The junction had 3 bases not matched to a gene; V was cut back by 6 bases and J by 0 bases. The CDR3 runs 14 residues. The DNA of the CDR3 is TGCGCCAGCAAGGGACAGGCTAGCACAGATACGCAGTATTTT. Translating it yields CASKGQASTDTQYF. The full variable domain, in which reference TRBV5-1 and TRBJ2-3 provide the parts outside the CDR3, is KAGVTQTPRYLIKTRGQQVTLSCSPISGHRSVSWYQQTPGQGLQFLFEYFSETQRNKGNFPGRFSGRQFSNSRSEMNVSTLELGDSALYLCASKGQASTDTQYFGPGTRLTVL.

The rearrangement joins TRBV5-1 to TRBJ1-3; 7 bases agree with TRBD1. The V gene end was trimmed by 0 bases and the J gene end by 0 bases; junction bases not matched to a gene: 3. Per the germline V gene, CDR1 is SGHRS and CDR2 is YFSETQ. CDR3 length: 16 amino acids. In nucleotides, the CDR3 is TGCGCCAGCAGCTTGGCTGGGACAGTCTCTGGAAACACCATATATTTT. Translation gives CASSLAGTVSGNTIYF. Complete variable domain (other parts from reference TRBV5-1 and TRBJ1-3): KAGVTQTPRYLIKTRGQQVTLSCSPISGHRSVSWYQQTPGQGLQFLFEYFSETQRNKGNFPGRFSGRQFSNSRSEMNVSTLELGDSALYLCASSLAGTVSGNTIYFGEGSWLTVV.

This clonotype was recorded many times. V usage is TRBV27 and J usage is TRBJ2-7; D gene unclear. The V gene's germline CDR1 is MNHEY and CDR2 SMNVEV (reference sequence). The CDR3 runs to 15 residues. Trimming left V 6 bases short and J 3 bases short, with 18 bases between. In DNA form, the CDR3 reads TGTGCCAGCAGCCAGAATGGGATTCAGAGCTACGAGCAGTACTTC. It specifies CASSQNGIQSYEQYF.

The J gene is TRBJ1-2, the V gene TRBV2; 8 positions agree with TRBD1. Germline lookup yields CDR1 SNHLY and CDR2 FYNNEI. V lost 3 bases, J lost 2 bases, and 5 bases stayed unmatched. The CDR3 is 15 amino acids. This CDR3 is CASSENRQGNYGYTF. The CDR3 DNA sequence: TGTGCCAGCAGTGAGAACCGACAGGGGAACTATGGCTACACCTTC.

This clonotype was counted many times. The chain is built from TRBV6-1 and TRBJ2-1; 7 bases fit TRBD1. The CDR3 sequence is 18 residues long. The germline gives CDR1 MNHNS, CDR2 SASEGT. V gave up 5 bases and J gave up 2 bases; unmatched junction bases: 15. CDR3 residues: CASSSPRGGGQAYNEQFF. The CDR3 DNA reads TGTGCCAGCAGTTCCCCCCGAGGGGGCGGACAGGCCTACAATGAGCAGTTCTTC.

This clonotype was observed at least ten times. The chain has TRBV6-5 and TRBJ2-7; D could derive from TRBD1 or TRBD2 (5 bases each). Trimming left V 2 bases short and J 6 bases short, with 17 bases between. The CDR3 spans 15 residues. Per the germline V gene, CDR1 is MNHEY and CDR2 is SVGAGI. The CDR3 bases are TGTGCCAGCAGTTACATGGCCCGAGGGGATGGCGAGCAGTACTTC. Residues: CASSYMARGDGEQYF.

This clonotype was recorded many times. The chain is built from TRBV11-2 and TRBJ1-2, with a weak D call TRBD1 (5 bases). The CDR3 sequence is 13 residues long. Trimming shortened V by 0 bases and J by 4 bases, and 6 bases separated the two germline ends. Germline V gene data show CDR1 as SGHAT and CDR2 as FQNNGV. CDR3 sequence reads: CASSLEQAYGYTF. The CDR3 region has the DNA TGTGCCAGCAGCTTAGAACAGGCCTATGGCTACACCTTC.

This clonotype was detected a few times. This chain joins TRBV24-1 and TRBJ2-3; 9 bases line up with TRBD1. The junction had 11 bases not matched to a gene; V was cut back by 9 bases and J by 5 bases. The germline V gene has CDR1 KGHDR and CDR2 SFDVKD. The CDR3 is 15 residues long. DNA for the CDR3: TGTGCCACCGCCGGGGACAGGGAGTTTGAAGATACGCAGTATTTT. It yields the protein CATAGDREFEDTQYF.

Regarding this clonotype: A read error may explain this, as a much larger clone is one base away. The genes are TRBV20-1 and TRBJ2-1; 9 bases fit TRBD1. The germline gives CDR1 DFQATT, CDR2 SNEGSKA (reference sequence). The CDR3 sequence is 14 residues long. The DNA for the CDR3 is TGCAGTGCGCAGGACAGGGGCCGTACCAATGAGCTGTTCTTC. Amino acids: CSAQDRGRTNELFF.

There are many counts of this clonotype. CDR3 amino acids: CAWSVRAGLAKPYEQYF. CDR3 coding DNA: TGTGCCTGGAGTGTACGTGCCGGGCTAGCGAAACCTTACGAGCAGTACTTC. The chain has TRBV30 and TRBJ2-7; possibly TRBD2 for D (6 bases). The CDR3 is 17 residues long. Germline V gene data show CDR1 as GTSNPN and CDR2 as SVGIG (reference sequence). V lost 0 bases and J lost 4, with 22 bases in between.

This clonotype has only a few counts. As DNA, the CDR3 is TGCGCCAGCAGCCAAGAGGAAGCACAGGGATATGGCTACACCTTC. This sequence encodes CASSQEEAQGYGYTF. This sequence joins TRBV4-1 and TRBJ1-2; weak D call: TRBD1 (6 bases). The CDR3 totals 15 residues. Germline CDR1 is MGHRA and CDR2 is YSYEKL. The V end lost 0 bases, the J end lost 5 bases, and 13 bases lay between the germline ends.

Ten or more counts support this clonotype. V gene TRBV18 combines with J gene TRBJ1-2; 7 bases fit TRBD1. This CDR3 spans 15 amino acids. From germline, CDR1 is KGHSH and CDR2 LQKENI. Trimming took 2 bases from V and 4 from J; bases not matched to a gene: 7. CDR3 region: CASSPGQDSVYGYTF. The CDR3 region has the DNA TGTGCCAGCTCACCAGGACAGGATTCGGTCTATGGCTACACCTTC.

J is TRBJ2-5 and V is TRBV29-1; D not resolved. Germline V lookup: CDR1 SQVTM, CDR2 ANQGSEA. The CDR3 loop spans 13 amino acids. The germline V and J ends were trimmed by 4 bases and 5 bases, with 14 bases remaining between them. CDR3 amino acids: CSVVVVFGETQYF. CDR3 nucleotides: TGCAGCGTTGTAGTTGTGTTTGGGGAGACCCAGTACTTC.

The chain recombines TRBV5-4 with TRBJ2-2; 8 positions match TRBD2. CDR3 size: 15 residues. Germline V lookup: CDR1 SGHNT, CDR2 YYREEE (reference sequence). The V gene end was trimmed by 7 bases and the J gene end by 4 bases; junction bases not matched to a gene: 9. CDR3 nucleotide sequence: TGTGCCAGCGGACCAACTAGCGGCATCACCGGGGAGCTGTTTTTT. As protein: CASGPTSGITGELFF.

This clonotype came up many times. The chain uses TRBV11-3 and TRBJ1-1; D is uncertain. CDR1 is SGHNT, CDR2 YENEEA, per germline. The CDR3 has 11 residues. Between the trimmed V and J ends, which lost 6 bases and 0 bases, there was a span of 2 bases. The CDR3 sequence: CASSMNTEAFF. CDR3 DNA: TGTGCCAGCAGTATGAACACTGAAGCTTTCTTT.

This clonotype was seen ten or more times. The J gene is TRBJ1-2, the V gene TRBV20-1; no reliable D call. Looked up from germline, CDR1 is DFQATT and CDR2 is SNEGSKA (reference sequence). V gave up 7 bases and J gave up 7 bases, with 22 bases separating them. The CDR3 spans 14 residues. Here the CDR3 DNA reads TGCAGTGTTAGTAGCAAGCGCTGGGTAGGTGGCTACACCTTC. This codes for CSVSSKRWVGGYTF.

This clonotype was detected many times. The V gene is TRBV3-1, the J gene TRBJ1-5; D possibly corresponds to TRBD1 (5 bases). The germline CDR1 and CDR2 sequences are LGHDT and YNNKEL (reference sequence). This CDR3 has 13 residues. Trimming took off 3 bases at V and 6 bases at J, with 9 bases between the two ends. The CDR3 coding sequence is TGTGCCAGCAGCCAGGGGCGCGGTCAGCCCCAGCATTTT. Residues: CASSQGRGQPQHF.

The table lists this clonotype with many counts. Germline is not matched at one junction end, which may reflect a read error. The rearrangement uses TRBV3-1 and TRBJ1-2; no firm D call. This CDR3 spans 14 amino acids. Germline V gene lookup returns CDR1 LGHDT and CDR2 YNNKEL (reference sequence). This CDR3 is CANSPTVENYGYTF. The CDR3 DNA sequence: TGTGCCAACAGCCCTACCGTGGAGAACTATGGCTACACCTTC. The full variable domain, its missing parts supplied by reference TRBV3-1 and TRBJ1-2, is DTAVSQTPKYLVTQMGNDKSIKCEQNLGHDTMYWYKQDSKKFLKIMFSYNNKELIINETVPNRFSPKSPDKAHLNLHINSLELGDSAVYFCANSPTVENYGYTFGSGTRLTVV.

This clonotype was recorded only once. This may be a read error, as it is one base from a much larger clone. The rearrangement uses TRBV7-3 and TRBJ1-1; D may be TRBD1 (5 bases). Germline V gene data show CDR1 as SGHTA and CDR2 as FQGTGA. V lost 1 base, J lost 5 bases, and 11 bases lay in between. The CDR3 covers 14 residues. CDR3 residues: CASSLIVGDTEAFF. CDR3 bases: TGTGCCAGCAGCTTAATCGTGGGGGATACTGAAGCTTTCTTT.

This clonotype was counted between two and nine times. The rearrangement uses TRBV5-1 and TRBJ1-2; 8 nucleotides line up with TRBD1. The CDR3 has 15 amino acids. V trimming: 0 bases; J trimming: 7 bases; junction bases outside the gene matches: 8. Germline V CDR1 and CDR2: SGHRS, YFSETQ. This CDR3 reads CASSLGYGQGGGYTF. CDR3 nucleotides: TGCGCCAGCAGCTTGGGATACGGACAGGGAGGTGGCTACACCTTC.

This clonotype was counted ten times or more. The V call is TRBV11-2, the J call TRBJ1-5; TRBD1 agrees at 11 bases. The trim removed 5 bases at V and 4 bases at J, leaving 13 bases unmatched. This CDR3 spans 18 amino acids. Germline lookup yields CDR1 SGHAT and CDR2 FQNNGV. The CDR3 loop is CASSPGTGGSIRNQPQHF. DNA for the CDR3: TGTGCCAGCAGCCCTGGGACAGGGGGTTCGATAAGGAATCAGCCCCAGCATTTT. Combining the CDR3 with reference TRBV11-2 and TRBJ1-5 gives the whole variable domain EAGVAQSPRYKIIEKRQSVAFWCNPISGHATLYWYQQILGQGPKLLIQFQNNGVVDDSQLPKDRFSAERLKGVDSTLKIQPAKLEDSAVYLCASSPGTGGSIRNQPQHFGDGTRLSIL.

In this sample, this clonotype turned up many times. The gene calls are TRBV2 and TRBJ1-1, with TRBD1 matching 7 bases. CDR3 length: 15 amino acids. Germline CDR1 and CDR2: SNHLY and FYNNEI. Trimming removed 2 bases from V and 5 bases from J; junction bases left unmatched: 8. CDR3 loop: CASSETGQSQTEAFF. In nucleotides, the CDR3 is TGTGCCAGCAGTGAAACGGGACAGTCCCAGACTGAAGCTTTCTTT.

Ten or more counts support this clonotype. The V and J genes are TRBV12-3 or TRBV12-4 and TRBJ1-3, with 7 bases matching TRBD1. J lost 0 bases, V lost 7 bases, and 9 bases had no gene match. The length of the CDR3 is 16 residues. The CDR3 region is CASTLGQVYSGNTIYF. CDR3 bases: TGTGCCAGCACCCTCGGACAGGTCTACTCTGGAAACACCATATATTTT.

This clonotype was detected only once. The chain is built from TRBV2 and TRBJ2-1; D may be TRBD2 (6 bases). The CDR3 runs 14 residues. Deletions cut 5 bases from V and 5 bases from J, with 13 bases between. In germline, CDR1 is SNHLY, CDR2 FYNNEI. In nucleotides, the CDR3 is TGTGCCAGCAGTCTCAGGACTACCAACAATGAGCAGTTCTTC. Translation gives CASSLRTTNNEQFF.

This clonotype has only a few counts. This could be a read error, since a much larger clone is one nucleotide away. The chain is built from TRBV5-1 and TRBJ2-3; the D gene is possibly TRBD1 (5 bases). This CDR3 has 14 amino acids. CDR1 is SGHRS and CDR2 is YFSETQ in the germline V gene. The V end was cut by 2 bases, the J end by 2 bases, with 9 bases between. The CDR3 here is CASSLQADTDTQYF. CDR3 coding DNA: TGCGCCAGCAGCTTACAGGCGGACACAGATACGCAGTATTTT.

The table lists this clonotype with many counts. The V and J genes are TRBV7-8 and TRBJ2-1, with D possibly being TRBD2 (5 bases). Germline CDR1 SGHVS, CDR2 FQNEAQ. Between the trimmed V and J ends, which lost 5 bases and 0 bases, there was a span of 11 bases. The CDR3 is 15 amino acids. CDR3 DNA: TGTGCCAGCAGCAACCGGGGTAGCTCCTACAATGAGCAGTTCTTC. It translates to CASSNRGSSYNEQFF.

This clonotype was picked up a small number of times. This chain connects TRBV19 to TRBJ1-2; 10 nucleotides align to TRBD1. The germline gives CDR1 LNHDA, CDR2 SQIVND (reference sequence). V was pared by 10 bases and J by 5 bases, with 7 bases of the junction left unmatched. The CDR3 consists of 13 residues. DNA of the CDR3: TGTGCCATATCGTGGACAGGGGGGTATGGCTACACCTTC. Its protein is CAISWTGGYGYTF.

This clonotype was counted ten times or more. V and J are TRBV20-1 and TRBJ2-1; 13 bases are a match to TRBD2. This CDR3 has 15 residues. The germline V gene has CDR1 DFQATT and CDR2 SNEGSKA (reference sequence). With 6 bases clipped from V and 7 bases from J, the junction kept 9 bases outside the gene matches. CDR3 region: CSASPLAGGLNEQFF. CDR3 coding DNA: TGCAGTGCATCCCCACTAGCGGGAGGGCTTAATGAGCAGTTCTTC.

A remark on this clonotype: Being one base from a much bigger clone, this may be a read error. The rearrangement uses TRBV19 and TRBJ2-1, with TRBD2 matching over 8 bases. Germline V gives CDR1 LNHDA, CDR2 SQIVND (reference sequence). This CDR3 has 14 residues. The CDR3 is CDSSSPGTSNEQFF. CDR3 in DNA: TGTGACAGTAGTTCCCCCGGGACTAGCAATGAGCAGTTCTTC.